Given below is one T cell receptor beta chain in context. Its target is unknown. This specimen comes from a study of CD8+ T cells in alopecia areata. Overall study: Treated patients took oral tofacitinib at 5 to 10 mg twice daily. Percentage of affected scalp area was the basis on which treated patients' severity was scored.

Extraction and reverse transcription of RNA yielded cDNA as the sequencing template. The data were produced by immunoSEQ multiplex PCR, yet TCRdb's version contains in-frame clones alone and is incomplete. The table has more than 200,000 clones, around two fifths seen once; the top ten hold roughly 2.6%. Treatment here: oral pan-JAK inhibitor, 5-10 mg twice daily. Study observations and caveats: In blood and scalp, many expanded lesional clones persisted during tofacitinib.

The sample was CD4+ T cells sorted from blood, taken at approximately week 37, from a patient treated with tofacitinib. The TCR sequence derives from a human donor with alopecia areata.

CDR3 amino acids: CATSRNREEYNEQFF. The CDR3 DNA reads TGTGCCACCAGCAGGAACCGGGAGGAATACAATGAGCAGTTCTTC. V is TRBV15 and J is TRBJ2-1; TRBD2 matches 7 bases. Germline values: CDR1 LNHNV, CDR2 YYDKDF (reference sequence). V shed 3 bases and J 4 bases; nucleotides not matched to a gene: 6. The CDR3 consists of 15 residues. The complete variable domain, with remaining parts taken from reference TRBV15 and TRBJ2-1, reads DAMVIQNPRYQVTQFGKPVTLSCSQTLNHNVMYWYQQKSSQAPKLLFHYYDKDFNNEADTPDNFQSRRPNTSFCFLDIRSPGLGDTAMYLCATSRNREEYNEQFFGPGTRLTVL.